This T cell receptor (beta chain) comes out of a study of early T cells in non-severe SARS-CoV-2 infection (dated by TCRdb to the early 2020s). Notes on the research overall: Because TCR sequencing relied on bulk RNA taken from unsorted whole blood, pairing of alpha and beta chains was not possible.

The CDR1 and CDR2 encoded by the germline V gene are MNHNS and SASEGT. The CDR3 numbers 15 residues from cysteine through phenylalanine. The CDR3 DNA has 45 bases and is translated from base 1. V is pruned by 6 bases and J by 0 bases, leaving 7 bases of the junction without a gene match. There are a few counts of this clonotype. The antigen it recognizes is unknown. No base quality information exists; no much larger clone differs at one position. The library was built by means of 5' RACE. The instrument given in TCRdb is NextSeq 500. The TCR library protocol attached unique molecular identifiers to individual cDNA molecules to correct for sequencing error and PCR bias. Sequencing covered both TCR alpha and beta chains, and within each sample the abundances of alpha and beta sequences were tightly co-correlated. The authors processed their data as follows. Decombinator V4 was used to annotate TCR sequences for V gene, J gene and CDR3. TCRs were defined as expanded if a significant change between any two time points was detected under a Poisson model with p below 0.0001. TCR abundances were normalised to the total number of TCRs sequenced per sample and expressed as counts per million. TRAV1-2 paired with TRAJ12, TRAJ20 or TRAJ33 defined MAIT TCRs, while TRAV10 paired with TRAJ18 defined iNKT TCRs. VDJdb, accessed 1 November 2021, was searched for CMV, EBV and SARS-CoV-2 annotated TCRs, with TCRs annotated for multiple antigens excluded. TCRdb cleaned the public reads at Q25 with fastp, built clones with MiXCR and kept in-frame beta chains. A single entry per CDR3 protein holds the most common genes and DNA from its merged rows. Clone size and V and J calls follow TCRdb, not the original study. Counted in this sample were roughly 34,000 distinct CDR3 sequences; over 5% of them appeared once. The ten largest clones add up to less than 10% of the sample.

Results the study describes overall, beyond this receptor: VDJdb matching was skewed toward anti-spike CD8 responses and likely underestimated virus-specific expansions by missing private and CD4 specificities.

The study was a case-control design nested within a healthcare worker cohort in London, UK, with weekly nasopharyngeal swab PCR tests and blood sampling. Healthcare workers were recruited during the week of the UK lockdown, between 23 and 31 March 2020, and followed weekly for up to about 15 weeks. The chain couples TRBV6-1 to TRBJ2-7, and 8 junction bases match TRBD2. The sequenced material came from whole blood. The sequence was collected from an adult who was a healthcare worker with PCR-confirmed SARS-CoV-2 infection or an uninfected control (not recorded which). The sequenced DNA is TGTGCCAGCAGGTCTACTAGCGGAAGCTCCTACGAGCAGTACTTC. This is translated as CASRSTSGSSYEQYF.